The following is a TCR beta chain sequence with its context. The antigen is unknown. In TCRdb, the reads were re-called with MiXCR into one record per CDR3 protein. Among approximately 500,000 distinct CDR3 sequences listed, about 11% were seen once. The data were taken from a study of T cell repertoires in cytomegalovirus infection. In the study overall: It was the public TCR beta signatures that indicated both CMV infection and matching HLA type. General study results and limits: Dominating the ex vivo response were TCR beta clonotypes that were CMV-specific and HLA-C-restricted. The cumulative frequency of public TCR beta families distinguished individuals who carried CMV together with the relevant HLA.

V lost 7 bases and J 13 bases, leaving 20 bases between the germline ends. CDR3 length: 13 residues. Per germline, CDR1 SQVTM and CDR2 ANQGSEA. Sequenced input: PBMCs. This sequence joins TRBV29-1 and TRBJ1-6, with D perhaps TRBD1 (6 bases). The receptor was derived from a human donor in good health (CMV status not recorded). Some clones in this sample may be carry-over from other donors' samples. The CDR3 region has the DNA TGCAGCGGAACCTCCCTGGACAGCCCTCCCCTCCACTTT. It codes for CSGTSLDSPPLHF.